A single sample is the source of the 30 T cell receptor beta chains below, sequenced in a study of naive CD8 T cells in extremely preterm neonates. Sequencing used immunoSEQ multiplex PCR; TCRdb keeps in-frame clones, though not all of them. Here the sample spans 4,000 to 4,500 clones, less than 98% being singletons. The sequencing sample was made of naive CD8+ T cells from blood. The receptors originated from a human donor in good health.

The table lists this clone with a count of one. The J gene is TRBJ2-3, the V gene TRBV5-8; TRBD2 is a possible D gene (6 bases). Trimming left V 4 bases short and J 6 bases short, with 18 bases between. The CDR3 is 15 amino acids. The V gene's germline CDR1 is SGHTS and CDR2 YDEGEE. CDR3 amino acids: CASSMGTSLRDTQYF. In DNA form, the CDR3 reads TGTGCCAGCAGCATGGGAACTAGCTTAAGGGATACGCAGTATTTT. Variable domain in full (rest from reference TRBV5-8 and TRBJ2-3): EAGVTQSPTHLIKTRGQQATLRCSPISGHTSVYWYQQALGLGLQFLLWYDEGEERNRGNFPPRFSGRQFPNYSSELNVNALELEDSALYLCASSMGTSLRDTQYFGPGTRLTVL.

J is TRBJ1-3 and V is TRBV7-9; D is perhaps TRBD1 (5 bases). The CDR3 covers 17 residues. The V and J ends lost 1 base and 0 bases respectively, with 13 bases between them. The germline V gene has CDR1 SEHNR and CDR2 FQNEAQ (reference sequence). The CDR3 protein is CASSLVGGTGSGNTIYF. Written as DNA, the CDR3 is TGTGCCAGCAGCTTAGTGGGGGGGACCGGCTCTGGAAACACCATATATTTT. The variable domain in full, completed from reference TRBV7-9 and TRBJ1-3, reads DTGVSQNPRHKITKRGQNVTFRCDPISEHNRLYWYRQTLGQGPEFLTYFQNEAQLEKSRLLSDRFSAERPKGSFSTLEIQRTEQGDSAMYLCASSLVGGTGSGNTIYFGEGSWLTVV.

This chain connects TRBV4-1 to TRBJ2-5; 7 bases fit TRBD1. Germline-derived CDR1 and CDR2 are MGHRA and YSYEKL. This CDR3 is built from 15 residues. The V segment lost 1 base and the J segment 3 bases; nucleotides outside the gene matches: 5. The CDR3 nucleotides read TGCGCCAGCAGCCAAGGTTGGGACAGTAAAGAGACCCAGTACTTC. It encodes CASSQGWDSKETQYF.

The chain is built from TRBV2 and TRBJ2-1; 7 bases map to TRBD2. The ends lost 1 base at V and 3 bases at J; junction bases unmatched: 9. Germline V lookup: CDR1 SNHLY, CDR2 FYNNEI. This CDR3 spans 17 amino acids. The CDR3 spells CASSEVGGTTFYNEQFF. In nucleotides, the CDR3 is TGTGCCAGCAGTGAAGTGGGAGGGACTACTTTCTACAATGAGCAGTTCTTC.

The V gene is TRBV6-5, the J gene TRBJ2-7; D perhaps matches TRBD1 (6 bases). There are 12 residues in the CDR3. Per the germline V gene, CDR1 is MNHEY and CDR2 is SVGAGI. Trimming took off 4 bases at V and 6 bases at J, with 10 bases between the two ends. CDR3 amino acids: CASSFTGLEQYV. The CDR3 nucleotides read TGTGCCAGCAGTTTCACAGGGCTCGAGCAGTACGTC.

The chain uses TRBV27 and TRBJ1-1; weak D call: TRBD1 (6 bases). The V and J ends lost 5 bases and 4 bases respectively, with 17 bases between them. The CDR3 spans 15 residues. Germline V gives CDR1 MNHEY, CDR2 SMNVEV (reference sequence). This CDR3 reads CASSPNREVGTEAFF. The CDR3 DNA is TGTGCCAGCAGTCCGAACAGGGAAGTTGGCACTGAAGCTTTCTTT.

This chain joins TRBV28 and TRBJ2-1, with D possibly being TRBD1 (5 bases). CDR3 length equals 14 residues. Trimming cost V 1 base and J 8 bases, with 12 bases left between them. CDR1 is MDHEN and CDR2 is SYDVKM in the germline V gene. CDR3 sequence (DNA): TGTGCCAGCAGTTTATCGGGCAGGGTATATGAGCAGTTCTTC. Translating gives CASSLSGRVYEQFF. Filled out from reference TRBV28 and TRBJ2-1, the complete variable domain reads DVKVTQSSRYLVKRTGEKVFLECVQDMDHENMFWYRQDPGLGLRLIYFSYDVKMKEKGDIPEGYSVSREKKERFSLILESASTNQTSMYLCASSLSGRVYEQFFGPGTRLTVL.

The chain uses TRBV6-1 and TRBJ2-7; D is possibly TRBD1 (5 bases). This CDR3 is built from 15 residues. CDR1 is MNHNS and CDR2 is SASEGT in the germline V gene. The ends were cut back, 2 bases at V and 2 bases at J, with 13 bases in the middle. This chain's CDR3 is CASSEPTEWPYEQYV. Written as DNA, the CDR3 is TGTGCCAGCAGTGAACCGACAGAGTGGCCCTACGAGCAGTACGTC.

The chain carries TRBV2 and TRBJ1-2, with D possibly matching TRBD1 (5 bases). CDR1 SNHLY and CDR2 FYNNEI come from the germline V gene. The CDR3 extends over 13 amino acids. Trimming pared 10 bases from V and 4 bases from J, leaving 16 bases between. The CDR3 protein is CAIRAGGRYGYTF. CDR3 nucleotides: TGTGCCATTAGAGCGGGGGGACGCTATGGCTACACCTTC. Supplemented by reference TRBV2 and TRBJ1-2, the full variable domain reads EPEVTQTPSHQVTQMGQEVILRCVPISNHLYFYWYRQILGQKVEFLVSFYNNEISEKSEIFDDQFSVERPDGSNFTLKIRSTKLEDSAMYFCAIRAGGRYGYTFGSGTRLTVV.

The rearrangement uses TRBV6-1 and TRBJ2-7; D remains ambiguous. This CDR3 has 13 residues. Trimming removed 2 bases from V and 3 bases from J, with 8 bases in between. The germline V gene encodes CDR1 MNHNS and CDR2 SASEGT. CDR3 bases: TGTGCCAGCAGTGAATACAACTACTACGAGCAGTACGTC. It specifies CASSEYNYYEQYV.

J is TRBJ2-2 and V is TRBV6-1; perhaps TRBD2 as D (6 bases). Per the germline V gene, CDR1 is MNHNS and CDR2 is SASEGT. There are 15 residues in the CDR3. V was pared by 7 bases and J by 6 bases, with 18 bases between. The CDR3 loop is CASTVPGLSSGELFF. Written as DNA, the CDR3 is TGTGCCAGCACCGTACCGGGACTGAGCTCCGGGGAGCTGTTTTTT.

This chain connects TRBV6-1 to TRBJ2-5; a weak D match, TRBD1 (5 bases). Trimming left V 7 bases short and J 5 bases short, with 17 bases between. The germline V gene has CDR1 MNHNS and CDR2 SASEGT. The CDR3 has 14 residues. The CDR3 here is CASKDLPSGETQYF. CDR3 nucleotides: TGTGCCAGCAAAGATCTCCCATCAGGGGAGACCCAGTACTTC.

The genes are TRBV4-3 and TRBJ1-2, with 8 bases identical to TRBD1. This CDR3 comprises 14 residues. V shed 0 bases, J shed 4 bases, and the junction held 1 base outside the gene matches. Per germline, CDR1 LGHNA and CDR2 YSLEER. CDR3 protein: CASSQDRGPYGYTF. Here the CDR3 DNA reads TGCGCCAGCAGCCAAGACAGGGGGCCCTATGGCTACACCTTC.

The J gene is TRBJ1-1, the V gene TRBV7-9; 9 positions agree with TRBD1. The CDR3 has 16 amino acids. Germline loops: CDR1 SEHNR, CDR2 FQNEAQ (reference sequence). The J segment lost 2 bases and the V segment lost 2 bases, leaving 6 bases of the junction unmatched. CDR3 DNA sequence: TGTGCCAGCAGCTTATCCGGGACAGGGATCAACACTGAAGCTTTCTTT. Residues: CASSLSGTGINTEAFF.

V gene TRBV15 combines with J gene TRBJ1-5; 8 bases are shared with TRBD1. Germline V lookup: CDR1 LNHNV, CDR2 YYDKDF (reference sequence). This CDR3 is built from 16 residues. J gave up 6 bases and V 0 bases, and 7 bases lay outside the gene matches. CDR3 in amino acids: CATSRDRATGGQPQHF. The CDR3 bases are TGTGCCACCAGCAGAGATAGGGCCACAGGGGGTCAGCCCCAGCATTTT.

The V and J genes are TRBV18 and TRBJ2-5; 8 bases fit TRBD1. The trim removed 1 base at V and 5 bases at J, leaving 12 bases unmatched. CDR3 length: 17 amino acids. Germline loops: CDR1 KGHSH, CDR2 LQKENI. The CDR3: CASSPQVRGPLGETQYF. In nucleotides, the CDR3 is TGTGCCAGCTCACCACAAGTCAGGGGGCCCCTCGGGGAGACCCAGTACTTC.

The chain has TRBV2 and TRBJ2-1, with a weak D call TRBD1 (6 bases). The length of the CDR3 is 15 residues. The germline V and J ends were trimmed by 3 bases and 9 bases, with 18 bases remaining between them. Germline V gene lookup returns CDR1 SNHLY and CDR2 FYNNEI. The CDR3 loop reads CASSEGALGTSEQFF. DNA for the CDR3: TGTGCCAGCAGTGAGGGGGCCCTGGGCACATCTGAGCAGTTCTTC.

The CDR3: CASSQQHRGSNTGELFF. The CDR3 region has the DNA TGCGCCAGCAGCCAACAACACAGGGGTAGTAACACCGGGGAGCTGTTTTTT. The rearrangement joins TRBV4-3 to TRBJ2-2; 7 nucleotides agree with TRBD1. CDR3 size: 17 residues. From germline, CDR1 is LGHNA and CDR2 YSLEER. J gave up 2 bases and V 2 bases, and 8 bases lay outside the gene matches.

This clone occurred once. The rearrangement uses TRBV2 and TRBJ1-1; 7 nucleotides align to TRBD1. CDR1 and CDR2 (germline): SNHLY, FYNNEI. The CDR3 is 13 amino acids. V lost 8 bases to trimming and J lost 1 base; unmatched junction nucleotides: 4. CDR3 residues: CASPTGSNTEAFF. CDR3 in DNA: TGTGCCAGCCCGACAGGGTCGAACACTGAAGCTTTCTTT.

The V and J genes are TRBV4-1 and TRBJ1-1; D not resolved. The CDR3 is 15 amino acids. V lost 4 bases to trimming and J lost 1 base, with 13 bases between them. The germline gives CDR1 MGHRA, CDR2 YSYEKL. The CDR3 region has the DNA TGCGCCAGCAGCCCAGGCCCCAGCCAGAACACTGAAGCTTTCTTT. Protein: CASSPGPSQNTEAFF.

The V call is TRBV2, the J call TRBJ1-2; possibly TRBD1 for D (6 bases). Between the trimmed V and J ends, which lost 9 bases and 4 bases, there was a span of 12 bases. The CDR3 is 12 amino acids. Germline CDR1 reads SNHLY; CDR2 reads FYNNEI. CDR3 nucleotide sequence: TGTGCCAGTCAAGCAGGGGTCTATGGCTACACCTTC. This gives the protein CASQAGVYGYTF.

The chain links TRBV5-4 to TRBJ2-7; the D gene is possibly TRBD2 (7 bases). Trimming pared 3 bases from V and 5 bases from J, leaving 18 bases between. Looked up from germline, CDR1 is SGHNT and CDR2 is YYREEE (reference sequence). CDR3 length: 15 amino acids. The CDR3 region has the DNA TGTGCCAGCAGCTACCCTGAGGGGGGGAAACACGAGCAGTACTTC. Translation gives CASSYPEGGKHEQYF. The whole variable domain, remainder taken from reference TRBV5-4 and TRBJ2-7, is ETGVTQSPTHLIKTRGQQVTLRCSSQSGHNTVSWYQQALGQGPQFIFQYYREEENGRGNFPPRFSGLQFPNYSSELNVNALELDDSALYLCASSYPEGGKHEQYFGPGTRLTVT.

The rearrangement joins TRBV11-2 to TRBJ2-1, with TRBD2 matching 12 bases. Germline V gene sequence: CDR1 SGHAT, CDR2 FQNNGV. The CDR3 consists of 18 residues. After removal of 0 bases from V and 1 base from J, the junction contained 4 bases not matched to a gene. The CDR3 coding sequence is TGTGCCAGCAGCTTAGATCTAGCGGGGGGGCAATCCTACAATGAGCAGTTCTTC. It yields the protein CASSLDLAGGQSYNEQFF. Based on the CDR3 plus reference TRBV11-2 and TRBJ2-1, the full variable domain is EAGVAQSPRYKIIEKRQSVAFWCNPISGHATLYWYQQILGQGPKLLIQFQNNGVVDDSQLPKDRFSAERLKGVDSTLKIQPAKLEDSAVYLCASSLDLAGGQSYNEQFFGPGTRLTVL.

CDR3 loop: CASSTRQGMRNTIYF. The CDR3 DNA reads TGTGCCAGTAGTACAAGACAGGGGATGAGAAACACCATATATTTT. V is TRBV19 and J is TRBJ1-3, with TRBD1 matching over 8 bases. In germline, CDR1 is LNHDA, CDR2 SQIVND (reference sequence). V was clipped by 4 bases and J by 5 bases; unmatched bases: 7. The CDR3 loop spans 15 amino acids.

The chain is built from TRBV9 and TRBJ2-1; 8 bases fit TRBD2. This CDR3 has 15 residues. Germline CDR1 SGDLS, CDR2 YYNGEE. V shed 3 bases and J 5 bases; nucleotides not matched to a gene: 7. The CDR3 loop reads CASSGSGGTHNEQFF. For the CDR3, the DNA is TGTGCCAGCAGCGGGAGCGGGGGAACTCACAATGAGCAGTTCTTC.

The rearrangement uses TRBV7-2 and TRBJ2-1; 8 bases line up with TRBD2. From germline, CDR1 is SGHTA and CDR2 FQGNSA. The CDR3 contains 16 residues. Germline trimming cut 4 bases from V and 2 bases from J; bases unmatched to any gene: 7. CDR3 sequence reads: CASSSTLRGAYNEQFF. For the CDR3, the DNA is TGTGCCAGCAGCTCAACACTGCGGGGGGCCTACAATGAGCAGTTCTTC.

The rearrangement joins TRBV15 to TRBJ2-1; 8 bases map to TRBD2. Looked up from germline, CDR1 is LNHNV and CDR2 is YYDKDF (reference sequence). CDR3 length: 16 amino acids. V was pared by 0 bases and J by 6 bases, with 7 bases of the junction left unmatched. DNA for the CDR3: TGTGCCACCAGCAGAGATCTGTCGGGGGGGCCCAATGAGCAGTTCTTC. The encoded protein is CATSRDLSGGPNEQFF.

This clone has a single count. The rearrangement joins TRBV2 to TRBJ2-2; TRBD1 is a possible D gene (6 bases). CDR3 length: 13 residues. V dropped 3 bases and J dropped 6 bases, with 8 bases sitting between them. Germline V gene lookup returns CDR1 SNHLY and CDR2 FYNNEI. CDR3 coding DNA: TGTGCCAGCAGTGATAAGGGGGCCGGGGAGCTGTTTTTT. The encoded protein is CASSDKGAGELFF.

The chain has TRBV5-1 and TRBJ2-5, with TRBD1 matching 10 bases. J was trimmed by 5 bases and V by 2 bases; bases with no gene match: 6. The CDR3 has 15 residues. Germline V CDR1 and CDR2: SGHRS, YFSETQ. CDR3 DNA: TGCGCCAGCAGCTTACGGGACAGGGGCATGGAGACCCAGTACTTC. Its protein product is CASSLRDRGMETQYF.

The rearrangement joins TRBV19 to TRBJ2-3; D might be TRBD2 (5 bases). Germline values: CDR1 LNHDA, CDR2 SQIVND (reference sequence). V was trimmed by 7 bases and J by 3 bases, leaving 11 bases between them. The CDR3 length is 13 residues. Here the CDR3 reads CASTTSGTDTQYF. CDR3 nucleotides: TGTGCCAGTACCACCTCGGGGACAGATACGCAGTATTTT.